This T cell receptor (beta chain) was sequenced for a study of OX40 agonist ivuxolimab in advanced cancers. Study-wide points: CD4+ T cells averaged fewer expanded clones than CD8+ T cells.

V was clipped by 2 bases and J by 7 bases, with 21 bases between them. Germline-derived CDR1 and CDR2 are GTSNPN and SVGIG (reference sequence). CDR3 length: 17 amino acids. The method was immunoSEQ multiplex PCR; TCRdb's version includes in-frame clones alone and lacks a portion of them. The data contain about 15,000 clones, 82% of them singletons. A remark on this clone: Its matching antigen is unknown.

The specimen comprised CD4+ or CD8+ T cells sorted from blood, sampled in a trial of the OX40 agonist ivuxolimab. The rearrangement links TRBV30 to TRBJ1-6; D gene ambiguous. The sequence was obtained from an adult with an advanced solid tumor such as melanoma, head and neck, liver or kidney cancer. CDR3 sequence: CAWSPPAPRTANSPLHF. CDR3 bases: TGTGCCTGGAGTCCCCCGGCTCCCCGGACGGCAAATTCACCCCTCCACTTT.